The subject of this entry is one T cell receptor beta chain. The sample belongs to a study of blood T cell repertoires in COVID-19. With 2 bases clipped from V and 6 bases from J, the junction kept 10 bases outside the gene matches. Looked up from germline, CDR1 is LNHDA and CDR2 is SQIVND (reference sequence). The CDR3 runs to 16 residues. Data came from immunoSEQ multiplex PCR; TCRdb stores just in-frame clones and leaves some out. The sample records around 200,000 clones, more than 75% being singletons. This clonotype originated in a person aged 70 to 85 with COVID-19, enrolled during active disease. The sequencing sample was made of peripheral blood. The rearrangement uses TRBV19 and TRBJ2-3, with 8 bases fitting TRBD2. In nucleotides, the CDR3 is TGTGCCAGTAGTATATTGGGGGGACTAGTATCCGATACGCAGTATTTT. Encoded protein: CASSILGGLVSDTQYF.